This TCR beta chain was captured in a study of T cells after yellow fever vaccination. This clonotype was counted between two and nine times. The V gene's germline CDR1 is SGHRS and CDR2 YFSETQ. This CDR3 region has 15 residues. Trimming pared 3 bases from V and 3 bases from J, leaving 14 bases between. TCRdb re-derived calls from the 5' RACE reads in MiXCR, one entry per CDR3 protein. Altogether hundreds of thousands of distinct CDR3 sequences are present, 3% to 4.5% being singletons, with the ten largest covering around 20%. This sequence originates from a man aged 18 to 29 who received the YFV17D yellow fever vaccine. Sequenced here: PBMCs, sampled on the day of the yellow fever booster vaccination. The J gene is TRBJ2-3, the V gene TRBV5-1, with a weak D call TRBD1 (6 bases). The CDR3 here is CASSWQGMRTDTQYF. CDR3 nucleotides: TGCGCCAGCAGCTGGCAGGGGATGAGAACAGATACGCAGTATTTT.